These 21 T cell receptor beta chains share one sample of origin, sequenced in a study of tissue T cells after allogeneic stem cell transplantation. Time point denoted: mouse harvest day 7 after allogeneic transplant. The graft held 10^6 splenic CD5+ T cells and 10^7 T-cell-depleted bone marrow cells. Repertoires were generated with immunoSEQ multiplex PCR, while TCRdb's copy carries only in-frame clones and drops some. The data contain fewer than 10,000 clones, over 40% of them singletons. Sequenced material: gut tissue. These TCRs come from a female BALB/c mouse given C57BL/6 T cells with graft-versus-host disease after an allogeneic hematopoietic cell transplant.

Concerning this clone itself: Gene names denote mouse genes. The sequenced fragment ends 1 residue before the CDR3 boundary, so the rest is inferred from the germline J gene. The chain has TRBV30 and TRBJ2-3, with D perhaps matching TRBD1 (5 bases). Germline CDR1 is SQVVS and CDR2 is ANEGSEA. This CDR3 has 13 residues. V lost 5 bases, J lost 3 bases, and 12 bases lay in between. This CDR3 reads CSSRPKGAETLYF. The covered CDR3 bases are TGTAGTTCTCGACCGAAGGGGGCAGAAACGCTGTAT. Full variable domain (missing parts from reference TRBV30 and TRBJ2-3): SVLLYQKPNRDICQSGTSLKIQCVADSQVVSMFWYQQFQEQSLMLMATANEGSEATYESGFTKDKFPISRPNLTFSTLTVNNARPGDSSIYFCSSRPKGAETLYFGSGTRLTVL.

This clone appeared a few times. Gene names follow the mouse nomenclature. The read stops 1 residue short of the end of the CDR3; the missing end is completed from the germline J gene. The sample has other DNA sequences that encode this CDR3 too. The chain is built from TRBV26 and TRBJ1-1; D is ambiguous. Germline CDR1 and CDR2: KGHPV and FQNQEV (reference sequence). Trimming stripped 1 base from V and 5 bases from J, with 5 bases between. The CDR3 covers 12 residues. CDR3 DNA, as far as it was read: TGTGCCAGCAGTCTGTGGGGTACAGAAGTCTTC. Its translation is CASSLWGTEVF. The full CDR3 is CASSLWGTEVFF.

This clone was seen more than once but under ten times. Gene names are the mouse ones. The read terminates 1 residue ahead of where the CDR3 ends, so the germline J gene completes it. The gene calls are TRBV17 and TRBJ2-5; possibly TRBD2 for D (6 bases). CDR1 and CDR2 from the germline V gene are MNHDT and YYDKIL. Between the trimmed V and J ends, which lost 2 bases and 2 bases, there was a span of 8 bases. This CDR3 comprises 14 residues. CDR3 DNA (partial): TGTGCTAGCAGTAGACTGGGGTTCCAAGACACCCAGTAC. Its protein product is CASSRLGFQDTQY. The full CDR3 reads CASSRLGFQDTQYF.

Turning to this clone: Mouse gene names and germline throughout. The read ends 1 residue shy of where the CDR3 ends; the end is completed using the germline J gene. This chain joins TRBV19 and TRBJ2-2, with a tentative D call TRBD2 (5 bases). The CDR3 has 14 amino acids. Per germline, CDR1 FNHDT and CDR2 SITEND (reference sequence). Trimming took 4 bases from V and 4 from J, leaving 11 bases between them. The CDR3 sequence: CASSARLGTGQLYF. CDR3 DNA (partial): TGTGCCAGCAGTGCCCGGCTGGGCACCGGGCAGCTCTAC.

As for this clone: Gene names refer to mouse genes. Sequencing ends 1 residue short of the CDR3 end; the germline J gene provides the rest. The gene calls are TRBV26 and TRBJ2-4, with 7 bases aligning to TRBD1. The trim removed 6 bases at V and 0 bases at J, leaving 0 bases unmatched. The CDR3 has 13 residues. Per the germline V gene, CDR1 is KGHPV and CDR2 is FQNQEV (reference sequence). The sequenced part of the CDR3 DNA is TGTGCCAGCAGCAGGGGGAGTCAAAACACCTTGTAC. The encoded protein is CASSRGSQNTLY. The CDR3 as a whole reads CASSRGSQNTLYF.

As for this clone: The gene names here belong to mouse. Read data end 1 residue before the CDR3 end; the end is taken from the germline J gene. The chain combines TRBV26 with TRBJ2-1; 8 nucleotides match TRBD2. The V segment lost 6 bases and the J segment 3 bases; nucleotides outside the gene matches: 1. The CDR3 loop spans 13 amino acids. Germline V CDR1 and CDR2: KGHPV, FQNQEV (reference sequence). This CDR3 reads CASRDWGYAEQFF. Incomplete CDR3 DNA: TGTGCCAGCAGAGACTGGGGCTATGCTGAGCAGTTC.

Notes on this clone: Mouse names are used for the genes. The read is 1 residue too short to cover the CDR3 end, so that end is filled in from the germline J gene. The genes are TRBV16 and TRBJ2-5; 11 bases are a match to TRBD2. The CDR3 has 15 amino acids. Trimming removed 5 bases from V and 3 bases from J; junction bases left unmatched: 4. CDR1 and CDR2 (germline): SGHSA, FRNQAP. CDR3 residues: CASSRRLGGQDTQYF. CDR3 DNA, as far as it was read: TGTGCAAGCAGCCGGCGACTGGGGGGGCAAGACACCCAGTAC.

By sample fraction, this clone is medium-sized (0.01 to 0.1%). Here the gene names and germline are mouse. The read gets to within 1 residue of the CDR3 end, and the germline J gene fills in the rest. The V and J genes are TRBV13-2 and TRBJ1-3; 8 nucleotides match TRBD1. The V gene's germline CDR1 is NNHNN and CDR2 SYGAGS (reference sequence). The CDR3 consists of 16 residues. J gave up 0 bases and V 1 base, and 3 bases lay outside the gene matches. The CDR3 DNA, read in part, is TGTGCCAGCGGTGATAGACAGGGGACTTCTGGAAATACGCTCTAT. Its translation is CASGDRQGTSGNTLY. The complete CDR3 protein is CASGDRQGTSGNTLYF.

This clone is classed as medium-sized (0.01 to 0.1%). The listed genes are named as in mouse. Read coverage stops 1 residue before the CDR3 terminus; the germline J gene supplies the remainder. This chain joins TRBV19 and TRBJ2-7, with unresolved D. CDR3 size: 11 residues. CDR1 and CDR2 from the germline V gene are FNHDT and SITEND (reference sequence). Trimming shortened V by 5 bases and J by 4 bases, and 7 bases separated the two germline ends. Partial CDR3 DNA: TGTGCCAGCAGAGGCGGGTATGAACAGTAC. It encodes CASRGGYEQY. The CDR3 in its entirety is CASRGGYEQYF.

This clone was counted between two and nine times. Gene labels here are mouse ones. Read sequence stops 1 residue before the CDR3 end, and the germline J gene provides the missing end. This rearrangement joins TRBV29 to TRBJ2-7; 7 bases agree with TRBD1. The CDR3 totals 13 residues. Germline CDR1 reads MSHET; CDR2 reads SYDVDS. Trimming cost V 6 bases and J 0 bases; bases outside gene matches: 2. The CDR3 here is CASSRDSSYEQYF. The part of the CDR3 DNA that was read is TGTGCTAGCAGCCGGGACAGCTCCTATGAACAGTAC.

In the case of this clone: Mouse germline and gene names are used. The read stops 1 residue short of the end of the CDR3; the missing end is completed from the germline J gene. The chain combines TRBV13-2 with TRBJ2-7; 9 bases agree with TRBD1. Trimming at V came to 2 bases and at J to 0 bases, leaving 0 bases not matched to a gene. Germline loops: CDR1 NNHNN, CDR2 SYGAGS (reference sequence). The CDR3 has 14 residues. The sequenced CDR3 bases are TGTGCCAGCGGTGAGGACAGGGGCTCCTATGAACAGTAC. Its translation is CASGEDRGSYEQY. The CDR3 as a whole reads CASGEDRGSYEQYF.

A remark on this clone: Gene names follow the mouse nomenclature. Sequencing ends 1 residue short of the CDR3 end; the germline J gene provides the rest. The genes are TRBV16 and TRBJ2-1; D call uncertain. The CDR3 is 13 residues long. Germline loops: CDR1 SGHSA, CDR2 FRNQAP. V lost 0 bases and J 6 bases, leaving 6 bases between the germline ends. Partial CDR3 DNA: TGTGCAAGCAGCTTAGATGAGGGTGCTGAGCAGTTC. Amino acid sequence: CASSLDEGAEQF. The entire CDR3 protein is CASSLDEGAEQFF.

As concerns this clone: Here the gene names and germline are mouse. The CDR3 reads CASSLDYRAEVFF. Incomplete CDR3 DNA: TGTGCAAGCAGCTTAGATTACAGGGCAGAAGTCTTC. This rearrangement joins TRBV16 to TRBJ1-1; TRBD1 is a possible D gene (6 bases). The read comes to an end 1 residue before the CDR3 does, leaving the germline J gene to fill in the end. Deletions cut 0 bases from V and 6 bases from J, with 8 bases between. The germline CDR1 and CDR2 sequences are SGHSA and FRNQAP. The CDR3 extends over 13 amino acids. Looking up the rest from reference TRBV16 and TRBJ1-1 gives the full variable domain: NAGVIQTPRHKVTGKGQEATLWCEPISGHSAVFWYRQTIVQGLEFLTYFRNQAPIDDSGMPKERFSAQMPNQSHSTLKIQSTQPQDSAVYLCASSLDYRAEVFFGKGTRLTVV.

This clone was counted between two and nine times. Genes and germline are mouse. Coverage ceases 1 residue before the CDR3 finishes, and the germline J gene fills in the end. J is TRBJ1-1 and V is TRBV26; D is unclear. Germline V CDR1 and CDR2: KGHPV, FQNQEV (reference sequence). V lost 1 base and J 5 bases, leaving 5 bases between the germline ends. CDR3 length: 12 residues. CDR3 in amino acids: CASSLYQTEVFF. The CDR3 DNA, read in part, is TGTGCCAGCAGTCTGTACCAGACAGAAGTCTTC.

As regards this clone: Gene names and germline match the mouse. The sequence runs out 1 residue before the end of the CDR3; the remainder is reconstructed from the germline J gene. The chain couples TRBV5 to TRBJ2-1; 8 bases fit TRBD2. Germline V gene lookup returns CDR1 LGHNA and CDR2 YNLKQL (reference sequence). After removal of 4 bases from V and 3 bases from J, the junction contained 5 bases not matched to a gene. This CDR3 is 15 amino acids long. The chain's CDR3 is CASSPRDWIYAEQFF. The sequenced CDR3 bases are TGTGCCAGCAGCCCCCGGGACTGGATCTATGCTGAGCAGTTC.

A note on this clone: Gene names follow the mouse nomenclature. The CDR3 goes on 1 residue after the read ends, and that part is filled in from the germline J gene. The chain has TRBV13-3 and TRBJ2-3, with TRBD2 matching 8 bases. Losses at the gene ends were 1 base for V and 3 bases for J; bases not matched to a gene: 4. This CDR3 region has 15 residues. Germline V lookup: CDR1 NNHDY, CDR2 SYVADS. The part of the CDR3 DNA that was read is TGTGCCAGCAGTGATTGGGGGGGGCGCGCAGAAACGCTGTAT. Protein: CASSDWGGRAETLY. The complete CDR3 protein is CASSDWGGRAETLYF.

Concerning this clone itself: These gene names are mouse names. CDR3 DNA, as far as it was read: TGTGCCAGCTCTCTCACACTGGGGGGGTTCTATGAACAGTAC. It codes for CASSLTLGGFYEQY. The full CDR3 protein is CASSLTLGGFYEQYF. The chain is built from TRBV12-2 and TRBJ2-7; 10 bases map to TRBD2. The DNA ends 1 residue before the CDR3 does, and the rest of the CDR3 is filled in from the germline J gene. Germline V lookup: CDR1 SGHLS, CDR2 HYDKME. CDR3 length: 15 residues. Unmatched junction bases numbered 4, after V lost 0 bases and J lost 3 bases.

Of note for this clone: The germline and genes are mouse ones. Read coverage stops 1 residue before the CDR3 terminus; the germline J gene supplies the remainder. V is TRBV2 and J is TRBJ2-4; 7 bases map to TRBD2. Germline-derived CDR1 and CDR2 are LGHNA and YSYQKL. V shed 0 bases, J shed 4 bases, and the junction held 1 base outside the gene matches. The CDR3 is made up of 14 amino acids. CDR3 in amino acids: CASSQEGGENTLYF. CDR3 DNA, as far as it was read: TGTGCCAGCAGCCAAGAGGGGGGGGAAAACACCTTGTAC.

Comments on this clone: Gene names and germline match the mouse. The CDR3 end falls 1 residue outside the read, so it is completed with the germline J gene. The genes are TRBV3 and TRBJ2-5; D perhaps matches TRBD1 (6 bases). The V end was cut by 1 base, the J end by 4 bases, with 6 bases between. This CDR3 contains 13 residues. CDR1 and CDR2 (germline): SNHLY, FYNGKV (reference sequence). This CDR3 is CASSLEGEDTQYF. The sequenced CDR3 bases are TGTGCCAGCAGCTTAGAGGGGGAAGACACCCAGTAC.

Details on this clone: Gene names are the mouse ones. The CDR3 end lies 1 residue beyond the end of the read and is filled in from the germline J gene. The chain carries TRBV16 and TRBJ1-1; 9 bases line up with TRBD1. The CDR3 runs 15 residues. V dropped 3 bases and J dropped 0; count of bases not matched to a gene: 2. Germline CDR1 and CDR2: SGHSA and FRNQAP. CDR3 amino acids: CASSFTGGANTEVFF. CDR3 bases read: TGTGCAAGCAGCTTCACAGGGGGCGCAAACACAGAAGTCTTC.

A note on this clone: Gene labels here are mouse ones. The read terminates 1 residue ahead of where the CDR3 ends, so the germline J gene completes it. The chain recombines TRBV13-1 with TRBJ2-3; 8 nucleotides line up with TRBD1. Germline CDR1 and CDR2: NSHNY and SYGAGN. The trim removed 5 bases at V and 2 bases at J, leaving 7 bases unmatched. This CDR3 is built from 15 residues. CDR3 sequence reads: CASRGRGRDAETLYF. The CDR3 DNA, read in part, is TGTGCCAGCAGGGGCAGGGGGCGAGATGCAGAAACGCTGTAT.